This T cell receptor (beta chain) was recorded in a study of blood T cell repertoires in COVID-19. In the study overall: T cells, B-cell-depleted T cells, or PBMCs supplied cDNA or gDNA.

Profiled with immunoSEQ multiplex PCR; TCRdb holds only in-frame clones, not every one. Of some 83,000 clones listed, 88% are singletons. V was trimmed by 5 bases and J by 1 base, leaving 15 bases between them. Germline CDR1 and CDR2: SGHVS and FNYEAQ. The CDR3 spans 15 residues. Input material: peripheral blood. The chain combines TRBV7-6 with TRBJ2-7; a possible D gene is TRBD2 (7 bases). The source of this sequence is a man between 60 and 75 years old with acute or convalescent COVID-19. CDR3 protein: CASSRGGAQSYEQYF. Here the CDR3 DNA reads TGTGCCAGCAGCCGTGGGGGGGCGCAGTCCTACGAGCAGTACTTC.